This TCR beta chain was captured in a study of regulatory T cells in long-lasting Graves disease. This clonotype has a count of ten or more. Time point meaning: persistent/refractory GD, antithyroid drugs over 5 years with positive TRAb. Extracted PBMC RNA gave rise to the TCR library. Combining iRepertoire HTBI primers with Arm-PCR of CDR3 regions, the authors built TCR beta libraries. TCRdb re-derived calls from the multiplex PCR reads in MiXCR, one entry per CDR3 protein. The sample consists of under 500,000 distinct CDR3 sequences, roughly 20% of them appearing once. Germline V gene data show CDR1 as MDHEN and CDR2 as SYDVKM. The V gene lost 2 bases and the J gene lost 0 bases, with 7 bases spanning the gap. This CDR3 is 14 amino acids long.

This receptor was taken from a female donor with Graves disease. The chain links TRBV28 to TRBJ1-1; no firm D call. The specimen was peripheral blood mononuclear cells (PBMCs), collected when the disease was refractory, from a patient treated with antithyroid drugs. This CDR3 reads CASSLARLNTEAFF. In nucleotides, the CDR3 is TGTGCCAGCAGTTTAGCCAGATTGAACACTGAAGCTTTCTTT.